Listed here are 23 T cell receptor beta chains from one sample, sequenced in a study of OX40 agonist ivuxolimab in advanced cancers. The receptor library was made with the immunoSEQ multiplex PCR assay. The table was pulled from immuneACCESS by TCRdb, which kept in-frame rearrangements only. Such tables lose some clones; where checked, under half of the loss comes from unresolved V genes, and the rest has no known cause. Present in this sample are under 75,000 clones, around nine tenths of which were seen just once. The top ten constitute more than 20% of the sample. The material sequenced was CD4+ or CD8+ T cells sorted from blood, taken in a trial of the OX40 agonist ivuxolimab. Source of these receptors: an adult with an advanced solid tumor such as melanoma, head and neck, liver or kidney cancer.

The rearrangement uses TRBV27 and TRBJ2-1, with 13 bases aligning to TRBD2. The V gene's germline CDR1 is MNHEY and CDR2 SMNVEV (reference sequence). The ends lost 5 bases at V and 0 bases at J; junction bases unmatched: 4. The CDR3 spans 17 residues. The CDR3 is CASSETSGRLSYNEQFF. The CDR3 bases are TGTGCCAGCAGTGAGACTAGCGGGAGGCTCTCCTACAATGAGCAGTTCTTC.

The chain combines TRBV5-1 with TRBJ2-2; D gene uncertain. V lost 0 bases, J lost 0 bases, and 9 bases lay in between. The CDR3 contains 16 residues. Germline CDR1 SGHRS, CDR2 YFSETQ. The CDR3 reads CASSLVDSPNTGELFF. CDR3 nucleotides: TGCGCCAGCAGCTTGGTAGATTCCCCGAACACCGGGGAGCTGTTTTTT.

The chain uses TRBV19 and TRBJ2-7; 10 nucleotides align to TRBD1. The V gene's germline CDR1 is LNHDA and CDR2 SQIVND (reference sequence). The J segment lost 3 bases and the V segment lost 4 bases, leaving 9 bases of the junction unmatched. The CDR3 is 16 residues long. CDR3 residues: CASSTSTGTGVYEQYF. Here the CDR3 DNA reads TGTGCCAGTAGTACCTCAACCGGGACAGGGGTCTACGAGCAGTACTTC.

The chain carries TRBV4-2 and TRBJ2-1; D unclear. CDR3 length: 14 residues. Germline CDR1 and CDR2: LGHNA and YNFKEQ. Deletions cut 4 bases from V and 10 bases from J, with 17 bases between. The CDR3 DNA reads TGTGCCAGCAGCCCCTCGGGTAGCCCCCAGGAGCAGTTCTTC. The encoded protein is CASSPSGSPQEQFF.

In nucleotides, the CDR3 is TGCAGCGGGACTAGCGGTTTCACAGATACGCAGTATTTT. Translated: CSGTSGFTDTQYF. This chain links TRBV29-1 with TRBJ2-3; 10 bases match TRBD2. Germline loops: CDR1 SQVTM, CDR2 ANQGSEA. V dropped 7 bases and J dropped 2; count of bases not matched to a gene: 3. The CDR3 is made up of 13 amino acids.

This chain joins TRBV14 and TRBJ2-7; D could derive from TRBD1 or TRBD2 (5 bases each). The CDR3 has 14 amino acids. Trimming removed 1 base from V and 1 base from J, with 8 bases in between. From germline, CDR1 is SGHDN and CDR2 FVKESK. CDR3 sequence: CASSQGWGSYEQYF. The CDR3 nucleotides are TGTGCCAGCAGCCAAGGGTGGGGGTCCTACGAGCAGTACTTC.

The rearrangement joins TRBV29-1 to TRBJ2-3; no definite D call. The CDR3 runs 13 residues. CDR1 is SQVTM, CDR2 ANQGSEA, per germline. V lost 1 base and J lost 1, with 6 bases in between. The CDR3: CSVEVYRTDTQYF. Here the CDR3 DNA reads TGCAGCGTTGAAGTATACCGCACAGATACGCAGTATTTT.

The CDR3 here is CASSANPAGNSPLHF. The DNA of the CDR3 is TGTGCCAGCAGTGCCAACCCGGCGGGGAATTCACCCCTCCACTTT. This sequence joins TRBV6-4 and TRBJ1-6; D call uncertain. V was cut by 4 bases and J by 7 bases, with 14 bases left in between. The germline CDR1 and CDR2 sequences are MRHNA and SNTAGT. The CDR3 sequence is 15 residues long.

This chain connects TRBV30 to TRBJ2-7; D possibly matches TRBD1 or TRBD2 (6 bases each). Per the germline V gene, CDR1 is GTSNPN and CDR2 is SVGIG (reference sequence). The CDR3 has 11 amino acids. V lost 2 bases and J 8 bases, leaving 10 bases between the germline ends. The CDR3 coding sequence is TGTGCCTGGAGTCCGGGGGACAAGCAGTACTTC. This encodes CAWSPGDKQYF.

V gene TRBV10-3 combines with J gene TRBJ2-7; D not resolved. Trimming cost V 4 bases and J 5 bases, with 15 bases left between them. Germline CDR1 reads ENHRY; CDR2 reads SYGVKD. The length of the CDR3 is 14 residues. The CDR3 reads CAISGGLNPHEQYF. As DNA, the CDR3 is TGTGCCATCAGTGGTGGGCTTAACCCTCACGAGCAGTACTTC.

V is TRBV6-5 and J is TRBJ1-5; 8 bases are shared with TRBD1. Germline CDR1 is MNHEY and CDR2 is SVGAGI. CDR3 length equals 14 residues. Trimming cost V 6 bases and J 7 bases; bases outside gene matches: 8. The CDR3 region has the DNA TGTGCCAGCAGACCACAGGGGGGAGGACAGCCCCAGCATTTT. Protein: CASRPQGGGQPQHF.

The V and J genes are TRBV28 and TRBJ1-1; no clear D. CDR1 and CDR2 from the germline V gene are MDHEN and SYDVKM. V was cut by 2 bases and J by 0 bases, with 4 bases left in between. The CDR3 has 13 amino acids. The CDR3 is CASSLTVNTEAFF. In DNA form, the CDR3 reads TGTGCCAGCAGTTTAACGGTGAACACTGAAGCTTTCTTT.

CDR3 residues: CASSLDLGEQYF. The DNA for the CDR3 is TGTGCCAGCAGCTTAGATTTAGGAGAGCAGTACTTC. The rearrangement uses TRBV11-2 and TRBJ2-7; D call uncertain. The germline V and J ends were trimmed by 0 bases and 7 bases, with 7 bases remaining between them. CDR1 is SGHAT and CDR2 is FQNNGV in the germline V gene. CDR3 length: 12 residues.

The V gene is TRBV10-2, the J gene TRBJ1-5; D gene unclear. The CDR3 extends over 16 amino acids. Trimming shortened V by 2 bases and J by 0 bases, and 11 bases separated the two germline ends. The germline CDR1 and CDR2 sequences are WSHSY and SAAADI. The CDR3 coding sequence is TGCGCCAGCAGTGAGGCCATTCCACATAGCAATCAGCCCCAGCATTTT. It yields the protein CASSEAIPHSNQPQHF.

The chain carries TRBV4-3 and TRBJ1-4, with D perhaps matching TRBD1 (6 bases). V lost 0 bases and J 0 bases, leaving 11 bases between the germline ends. Germline lookup yields CDR1 LGHNA and CDR2 YSLEER. The CDR3 contains 17 residues. The CDR3 nucleotides read TGCGCCAGCAGCCAAGATTGGGGGGGCGCAACTAATGAAAAACTGTTTTTT. Its protein product is CASSQDWGGATNEKLFF.

This chain uses TRBV11-2 with TRBJ2-5; tentatively, D is TRBD1 (7 bases). The assigned J gene may be wrong: the sequence end matches TRBJ2-7 better. Germline lookup yields CDR1 SGHAT and CDR2 FQNNGV. CDR3 length: 14 amino acids. The CDR3 loop reads CASSSGGTAYEQYF. CDR3 bases: TGTGCCAGCAGCTCCGGCGGGACAGCGTACGAGCAGTACTTC.

This clone showed up many times. The CDR3 region is CASSPSYGYEQYF. In DNA form, the CDR3 reads TGTGCCAGCAGCCCAAGCTACGGCTACGAGCAGTACTTC. The V and J genes are TRBV14 and TRBJ2-7; D unclear. V lost 4 bases, J lost 3 bases, and 10 bases lay in between. The V gene's germline CDR1 is SGHDN and CDR2 FVKESK. The CDR3 consists of 13 residues.

This clone showed up just once. This chain connects TRBV4-1 to TRBJ1-2; 7 bases match TRBD1. J lost 7 bases, V lost 1 base, and 6 bases had no gene match. The CDR3 spans 14 residues. The germline V gene has CDR1 MGHRA and CDR2 YSYEKL. Here the CDR3 reads CASSQGTGLGGYTF. CDR3 DNA sequence: TGCGCCAGCAGCCAAGGGACAGGCTTGGGTGGCTACACCTTC.

As for this clone: A read error may account for a junction end that differs from germline. The chain joins TRBV7-7 to TRBJ2-1; D is perhaps TRBD1 or TRBD2 (5 bases each). The germline gives CDR1 SSHAT, CDR2 FNYEAQ (reference sequence). This CDR3 region has 15 residues. The CDR3 protein is CASSLARGSYNEQFF. The CDR3 region has the DNA TGTGCTAGCAGCTTAGCGAGGGGCTCCTACAATGAGCAGTTCTTC.

The chain couples TRBV19 to TRBJ2-1; no firm D call. Between the trimmed V and J ends, which lost 4 bases and 0 bases, there was a span of 7 bases. Germline CDR1 LNHDA, CDR2 SQIVND (reference sequence). The CDR3 has 14 amino acids. The CDR3: CASSNPSSYNEQFF. The CDR3 nucleotides are TGTGCCAGTAGTAACCCGAGCTCCTACAATGAGCAGTTCTTC.

The chain couples TRBV7-2 to TRBJ2-3, with unresolved D. Trimming left V 7 bases short and J 4 bases short, with 15 bases between. This CDR3 is built from 14 residues. Germline V gene data show CDR1 as SGHTA and CDR2 as FQGNSA. The CDR3 loop is CASTTSVGSDTQYF. Here the CDR3 DNA reads TGTGCCAGCACCACCTCGGTGGGATCAGATACGCAGTATTTT.

V and J are TRBV19 and TRBJ2-7; perhaps TRBD2 as D (5 bases). Between the trimmed V and J ends, which lost 3 bases and 7 bases, there was a span of 10 bases. CDR3 length: 12 amino acids. The germline CDR1 and CDR2 sequences are LNHDA and SQIVND (reference sequence). Written as DNA, the CDR3 is TGTGCCAGTAGTATTGGACTCACGGAGCAGTACTTC. This gives the protein CASSIGLTEQYF.

The V and J genes are TRBV19 and TRBJ1-1, with a weak D call TRBD1 (5 bases). V lost 5 bases and J lost 5, with 15 bases in between. Germline V gene lookup returns CDR1 LNHDA and CDR2 SQIVND (reference sequence). There are 14 residues in the CDR3. CDR3 nucleotide sequence: TGTGCCAGTAGTTATGGAGGGGAAGGGACTGAAGCTTTCTTT. This gives the protein CASSYGGEGTEAFF.